The 17 T cell receptor beta chains reported below all come from one sample, sequenced in a study of T cells in Graves' hyperthyroidism and ophthalmopathy. RNA transcripts served as the template for amplifying TCR beta CDR3 regions. RT-PCR in the first round (using the HTBI primer set) targeted the TCR CDR3. TCRdb passed the multiplex PCR reads through MiXCR, listing each CDR3 protein once. The sample carries about 480,000 distinct CDR3 sequences, about an eighth recorded once. The specimen was blood. The receptors shown here come from a woman aged 18-29 years with Graves' hyperthyroidism.

The V and J genes are TRBV18 and TRBJ2-1; D is unclear. The CDR3 covers 15 residues. Trimming took off 5 bases at V and 5 bases at J, with 16 bases between the two ends. The germline V gene encodes CDR1 KGHSH and CDR2 LQKENI. The CDR3 is CASSKAEQPNNEQFF. As DNA, the CDR3 is TGTGCCAGCTCAAAGGCGGAACAGCCTAACAATGAGCAGTTCTTC.

This clonotype was counted a few times. The chain employs TRBV3-1 and TRBJ2-3; no definite D call. CDR3 size: 14 residues. The V gene lost 4 bases and the J gene lost 4 bases, with 12 bases spanning the gap. Germline V gene sequence: CDR1 LGHDT, CDR2 YNNKEL (reference sequence). CDR3: CASSLRVGADTQYF. The CDR3 DNA is TGTGCCAGCAGCCTACGGGTTGGGGCAGATACGCAGTATTTT.

This clonotype has a handful of counts. This chain links TRBV24-1 with TRBJ1-5; no reliable D call. V gave up 6 bases and J gave up 2 bases, with 13 bases separating them. The CDR3 is made up of 15 amino acids. Germline-derived CDR1 and CDR2 are KGHDR and SFDVKD. This CDR3 is CATSPTALGNQPQHF. The CDR3 DNA follows: TGTGCCACCAGTCCTACAGCCTTAGGCAATCAGCCCCAGCATTTT.

This chain connects TRBV12-3 or TRBV12-4 to TRBJ2-3, with D perhaps TRBD2 (5 bases). V was shortened by 5 bases and J by 1 base, with 13 bases between the two germline ends. The CDR3 consists of 15 residues. The CDR3 sequence: CASSKLVAGTDTQYF. The DNA of the CDR3 is TGTGCCAGCAGTAAACTAGTGGCGGGCACAGATACGCAGTATTTT.

This clonotype was observed a handful of times. CDR3 DNA: TGCAGTGCCCATGGACTAGCGGAGCAGTTCTTC. Protein product: CSAHGLAEQFF. The chain links TRBV20-1 to TRBJ2-1; 9 bases agree with TRBD2. Germline V lookup: CDR1 DFQATT, CDR2 SNEGSKA (reference sequence). The CDR3 totals 11 residues. With V trimmed by 6 bases and J by 10 bases, 4 bases remained unmatched.

This clonotype was detected ten times or more. This rearrangement joins TRBV5-1 to TRBJ2-2, with 9 bases identical to TRBD2. The CDR3 spans 15 residues. V lost 2 bases to trimming and J lost 7 bases; unmatched junction nucleotides: 6. In germline, CDR1 is SGHRS, CDR2 YFSETQ. CDR3 sequence (DNA): TGCGCCAGCAGCTTACCGGGACTAGCATTCGGGGAGCTGTTTTTT. Encoded protein: CASSLPGLAFGELFF.

This clonotype was picked up a small number of times. The chain links TRBV6-1 to TRBJ1-1; 10 positions agree with TRBD1. Unmatched junction bases numbered 8, after V lost 8 bases and J lost 5 bases. This CDR3 has 14 amino acids. Germline V gives CDR1 MNHNS, CDR2 SASEGT. CDR3 sequence reads: CASGDRGRETEAFF. CDR3 in DNA: TGTGCCAGCGGGGACAGGGGCCGCGAGACTGAAGCTTTCTTT.

The rearrangement links TRBV7-9 to TRBJ1-3; no definite D call. Germline CDR1 reads SEHNR; CDR2 reads FQNEAQ (reference sequence). V was trimmed by 3 bases and J by 0 bases, leaving 15 bases between them. CDR3 length: 17 residues. CDR3 sequence reads: CASSFSGIPTSGNTIYF. The CDR3 DNA reads TGTGCCAGCAGCTTTTCAGGAATCCCTACCTCTGGAAACACCATATATTTT.

This clonotype was counted many times. The genes are TRBV5-1 and TRBJ1-1, with TRBD1 as a possible D gene (6 bases). CDR3 length equals 14 residues. Per the germline V gene, CDR1 is SGHRS and CDR2 is YFSETQ. Between the trimmed V and J ends, which lost 0 bases and 4 bases, there was a span of 10 bases. CDR3 sequence reads: CASSLGLGGTEAFF. The CDR3 region has the DNA TGCGCCAGCAGCTTGGGGTTAGGGGGCACTGAAGCTTTCTTT.

This clonotype was seen ten or more times. CDR3 sequence reads: CASSLADPGNEQFF. CDR3 DNA: TGTGCCAGCAGTTTAGCGGACCCGGGGAATGAGCAGTTCTTC. The chain carries TRBV12-3 or TRBV12-4 and TRBJ2-1; TRBD2 might be the D (5 bases). V was pared by 0 bases and J by 7 bases, with 10 bases between. The CDR3 is made up of 14 amino acids.

To note about this clonotype: A much bigger clone sits one base away, suggesting this may be a read error. The V and J genes are TRBV20-1 and TRBJ2-1; 7 bases align to TRBD2. The germline CDR1 and CDR2 sequences are DFQATT and SNEGSKA (reference sequence). The CDR3 consists of 11 residues. The CDR3 region has the DNA TGCAGTGCTGTGACTAGCCTTGAGCAGCTCTTC. It codes for CSAVTSLEQLF.

This clonotype was seen at least ten times. The genes are TRBV6-6 and TRBJ2-7; 8 bases fit TRBD1. Germline V gene data show CDR1 as MNHNY and CDR2 as SVGAGI (reference sequence). Trimming removed 0 bases from V and 6 bases from J; junction bases left unmatched: 4. The CDR3 spans 14 residues. This CDR3 reads CASSYSVTGGEQYF. CDR3 nucleotides: TGTGCCAGCAGTTACTCGGTCACAGGGGGCGAGCAGTACTTC.

This clonotype was counted ten times or more. The gene calls are TRBV3-1 and TRBJ2-7; TRBD1 is a possible D gene (8 bases). CDR3 length: 16 amino acids. The germline V gene encodes CDR1 LGHDT and CDR2 YNNKEL (reference sequence). V dropped 0 bases and J dropped 7 bases, with 19 bases sitting between them. The CDR3 nucleotides are TGTGCCAGCAGCCAAGATAGAGGACAGGGACTACGGGAGCAGTACTTC. Residues: CASSQDRGQGLREQYF.

In its sample, this clonotype was seen a few times. J is TRBJ2-3 and V is TRBV25-1, with D uncertain. Germline V CDR1 and CDR2: MGHDK, SYGVNS. This CDR3 comprises 15 residues. V was clipped by 2 bases and J by 5 bases, with 14 bases between them. CDR3 sequence reads: CASSEGPLGGDTQYF. In DNA, the CDR3 is TGTGCCAGCAGTGAAGGACCCCTTGGCGGAGATACGCAGTATTTT.

This clonotype was observed at least ten times. The rearrangement uses TRBV12-3 or TRBV12-4 and TRBJ1-6; TRBD1 agrees at 7 bases. The CDR3 has 14 amino acids. With V trimmed by 6 bases and J by 6 bases, 5 bases remained unmatched. CDR3 sequence: CASRPRQGNSPLHF. The CDR3 DNA follows: TGTGCCAGCAGGCCTCGACAGGGTAATTCACCCCTCCACTTT.

In its sample, this clonotype was seen a few times. The chain recombines TRBV20-1 with TRBJ2-7; 9 bases are a match to TRBD2. V shed 3 bases, J shed 5 bases, and the junction held 17 bases outside the gene matches. Per the germline V gene, CDR1 is DFQATT and CDR2 is SNEGSKA (reference sequence). The CDR3 has 17 amino acids. The CDR3 nucleotides read TGCAGTGCTAGGGCTACGGGGGGGGGTAGCGGGAGCGACGAGCAGTACGTC. This encodes CSARATGGGSGSDEQYV.

This clonotype was seen more than once but under ten times. With only one base between it and a far larger clone, this is likely a read error. V and J are TRBV18 and TRBJ1-5; D gene unclear. Looked up from germline, CDR1 is KGHSH and CDR2 is LQKENI. The CDR3 is made up of 13 amino acids. The CDR3 nucleotides are TGTGCCAGCTCACCGGGGAGCAATCAGCTCCAGCATTTT. Translated: CASSPGSNQLQHF.